The 29 T cell receptor beta chains listed next were all sequenced from one sample in a study of blood T cell repertoires in COVID-19. Sequencing used immunoSEQ multiplex PCR; TCRdb keeps in-frame clones, though not all of them. This sample has about 250,000 clones; 80% to 85% occur once, and the top ten carry about 3%. What was sequenced was PBMCs or T cells enriched from blood (not recorded which). These receptors were taken from a man over 45 who had recovered from COVID-19.

In DNA form, the CDR3 reads TGTGCCACCAGTGATACGAGCGGACTAGCGGGAGCCGATACGCAGTATTTT. It yields the protein CATSDTSGLAGADTQYF. This chain uses TRBV24-1 with TRBJ2-3; 13 bases align to TRBD2. The germline CDR1 and CDR2 sequences are KGHDR and SFDVKD. The CDR3 spans 17 residues. Trimming removed 3 bases from V and 6 bases from J; junction bases left unmatched: 8.

V usage is TRBV7-2 and J usage is TRBJ1-1, with a tentative D call TRBD1 (6 bases). V dropped 0 bases and J dropped 6 bases, with 14 bases sitting between them. Germline CDR1 and CDR2: SGHTA and FQGNSA. The CDR3 covers 15 residues. The CDR3 here is CASSLAGDTSAEAFF. The CDR3 nucleotides are TGTGCCAGCAGCTTAGCCGGGGACACCTCTGCTGAAGCTTTCTTT.

This clone was counted a few times. The CDR3 DNA reads TGTGCCAGCAGCGTAATAGGACTCAATGAGCAGTTCTTC. Its protein product is CASSVIGLNEQFF. The chain has TRBV9 and TRBJ2-1; the D gene is possibly TRBD2 (5 bases). V was pared by 1 base and J by 6 bases, with 8 bases between. Germline values: CDR1 SGDLS, CDR2 YYNGEE. The CDR3 loop spans 13 amino acids.

The chain links TRBV2 to TRBJ2-1, with a weak D call TRBD1 (6 bases). Trimming removed 6 bases at V and 0 bases at J, with 18 bases between. This CDR3 is built from 17 residues. Germline CDR1 and CDR2: SNHLY and FYNNEI. CDR3 protein: CASRQGRRLASYNEQFF. CDR3 DNA: TGTGCCAGCAGACAGGGAAGACGGCTAGCCTCCTACAATGAGCAGTTCTTC.

There are a few counts of this clone. V and J are TRBV4-2 and TRBJ2-2; perhaps TRBD2 as D (7 bases). From germline, CDR1 is LGHNA and CDR2 YNFKEQ. The CDR3 runs to 16 residues. The V and J ends lost 5 bases and 3 bases respectively, with 16 bases between them. CDR3 sequence reads: CASSARRGGDTGELFF. The CDR3 DNA reads TGTGCCAGCAGCGCCCGTCGAGGGGGGGACACCGGGGAGCTGTTTTTT.

This clone turned up a few times. CDR3 DNA: TGCGCCAGCAGCTACGGACAGGGGGAACAGTTAACCCAGTACTTC. It specifies CASSYGQGEQLTQYF. The chain couples TRBV4-3 to TRBJ2-5; the match to TRBD1 covers 10 bases. Looked up from germline, CDR1 is LGHNA and CDR2 is YSLEER. J gave up 8 bases and V 5 bases, and 11 bases lay outside the gene matches. The CDR3 spans 15 residues.

This chain uses TRBV18 with TRBJ1-3; D gene unclear. Germline CDR1 KGHSH, CDR2 LQKENI. The CDR3 loop spans 14 amino acids. The ends were cut back, 3 bases at V and 6 bases at J, with 12 bases in the middle. CDR3 protein: CASSPPGEENTIYF. The CDR3, as DNA: TGTGCCAGCTCACCCCCCGGGGAGGAAAACACCATATATTTT.

This clone was recorded only once. The chain carries TRBV6-5 and TRBJ1-1; possible D gene TRBD1, 5 bases. Germline CDR1 is MNHEY and CDR2 is SVGAGI. The V and J ends lost 0 bases and 1 base respectively, with 9 bases between them. The CDR3 consists of 15 residues. CDR3 region: CASSYSGQGNTEAFF. CDR3 nucleotide sequence: TGTGCCAGCAGTTACTCCGGGCAGGGGAACACTGAAGCTTTCTTT.

The V gene is TRBV12-5, the J gene TRBJ2-1; TRBD2 agrees at 16 bases. Germline CDR1 is LGHNT and CDR2 is FRNRAP. The CDR3 runs to 15 residues. V trimming: 3 bases; J trimming: 10 bases; junction bases outside the gene matches: 3. This CDR3 reads CASGLGTSGGGEQFF. The DNA for the CDR3 is TGTGCTAGTGGTTTAGGGACTAGCGGGGGGGGAGAGCAGTTCTTC.

The chain recombines TRBV5-5 with TRBJ1-3; 10 bases are a match to TRBD1. This CDR3 spans 17 amino acids. Germline values: CDR1 SGHKS, CDR2 YYEKEE (reference sequence). V shed 4 bases and J 4 bases; nucleotides not matched to a gene: 11. CDR3 protein: CASSVTGTGVTGNTIYF. The CDR3 DNA follows: TGTGCCAGCAGCGTAACCGGGACAGGGGTTACCGGAAACACCATATATTTT.

The chain has TRBV7-3 and TRBJ2-3; 12 positions match TRBD2. Germline CDR1 SGHTA, CDR2 FQGTGA. This CDR3 comprises 16 residues. V was pared by 4 bases and J by 5 bases, with 7 bases of the junction left unmatched. CDR3 sequence reads: CASSSTSGGRGDTQYF. CDR3 bases: TGTGCCAGCAGCTCGACTAGCGGGGGTAGGGGAGATACGCAGTATTTT.

This clone has just a few counts. The chain links TRBV6-2 or TRBV6-3 to TRBJ1-2, with a weak D call TRBD1 (5 bases). Germline assignment: CDR1 MNHEY and CDR2 SVGEGT. The V end was cut by 0 bases, the J end by 0 bases, with 17 bases between. CDR3 size: 18 residues. CDR3 in amino acids: CASSYSAVRENANYGYTF. The CDR3 nucleotides read TGTGCCAGCAGTTACTCGGCTGTCAGGGAAAACGCTAACTATGGCTACACCTTC.

As concerns this clone: The same CDR3 can be traced to other DNA sequences in this sample. The chain is built from TRBV5-1 and TRBJ1-1, with TRBD1 matching over 10 bases. Germline values: CDR1 SGHRS, CDR2 YFSETQ. Trimming at V came to 3 bases and at J to 4 bases, leaving 3 bases not matched to a gene. The CDR3 totals 14 residues. The CDR3 bases are TGCGCCAGCAGCTGGACAGGGGGAGTCACTGAAGCTTTCTTT. It codes for CASSWTGGVTEAFF.

In this sample, this clone turned up once. V gene TRBV7-3 combines with J gene TRBJ1-2, with 7 bases identical to TRBD1. V gave up 3 bases and J gave up 4 bases; unmatched junction bases: 2. Per the germline V gene, CDR1 is SGHTA and CDR2 is FQGTGA. CDR3 length: 13 residues. The CDR3 DNA sequence: TGTGCCAGCAGCTTTAAGGGGGCCTATGGCTACACCTTC. Translation gives CASSFKGAYGYTF. Combining the CDR3 with reference TRBV7-3 and TRBJ1-2 gives the whole variable domain GAGVSQTPSNKVTEKGKYVELRCDPISGHTALYWYRQSLGQGPEFLIYFQGTGAADDSGLPNDRFFAVRPEGSVSTLKIQRTERGDSAVYLCASSFKGAYGYTFGSGTRLTVV.

The V call is TRBV28, the J call TRBJ1-2; 10 bases map to TRBD1. CDR1 is MDHEN and CDR2 is SYDVKM in the germline V gene. The CDR3 consists of 16 residues. V lost 7 bases, J lost 2 bases, and 10 bases stayed unmatched. The CDR3 DNA follows: TGTGCCAGCACTCGCCGACAGGGGGCGCTGAACTATGGCTACACCTTC. This codes for CASTRRQGALNYGYTF.

V is TRBV5-5 and J is TRBJ1-4; D is unresolved. The CDR3 is 13 amino acids. CDR1 and CDR2 from the germline V gene are SGHKS and YYEKEE (reference sequence). Trimming removed 2 bases from V and 7 bases from J, with 9 bases in between. CDR3 sequence (DNA): TGTGCCAGCAGCTTCTCGCGCGGTGAAAAACTGTTTTTT. This gives the protein CASSFSRGEKLFF.

The chain recombines TRBV29-1 with TRBJ2-3, with a possible D match to TRBD2 (5 bases). V was cut by 6 bases and J by 3 bases, with 19 bases left in between. The CDR3 loop spans 15 amino acids. CDR1 and CDR2 from the germline V gene are SQVTM and ANQGSEA. In DNA, the CDR3 is TGCAGCGTCTTCGGGAACCCTCCGGGTACAGATACGCAGTATTTT. This sequence encodes CSVFGNPPGTDTQYF.

The J gene is TRBJ1-2, the V gene TRBV5-1; 12 nucleotides match TRBD1. This CDR3 contains 17 residues. Looked up from germline, CDR1 is SGHRS and CDR2 is YFSETQ. Trimming took 4 bases from V and 4 from J; bases not matched to a gene: 11. CDR3 sequence: CASSEGDRGRFLYGYTF. As DNA, the CDR3 is TGCGCCAGCAGCGAAGGGGACAGGGGGCGCTTTCTCTATGGCTACACCTTC.

This clone appeared many times. A read error may produce the germline difference seen at one junction end. V is TRBV7-7 and J is TRBJ2-1; TRBD2 matches at 13 bases. CDR1 is SSHAT and CDR2 is FNYEAQ in the germline V gene (reference sequence). This CDR3 is built from 19 residues. The CDR3 region is CASSRGPRTSGGKGNEQFF. The DNA for the CDR3 is TGTGCTAGCAGCCGTGGTCCTAGGACTAGCGGGGGTAAAGGCAATGAGCAGTTCTTC.

The chain uses TRBV13 and TRBJ2-1; 15 nucleotides agree with TRBD2. CDR3 length equals 20 residues. Germline loops: CDR1 PRHDT, CDR2 FYEKMQ (reference sequence). V trimming: 1 base; J trimming: 1 base; junction bases outside the gene matches: 8. The CDR3 is CASSLEGTSGRYGSYNEQFF. Here the CDR3 DNA reads TGTGCCAGCAGCTTAGAGGGGACTAGCGGGAGGTATGGGTCCTACAATGAGCAGTTCTTC. Combining the CDR3 with reference TRBV13 and TRBJ2-1 gives the whole variable domain AAGVIQSPRHLIKEKRETATLKCYPIPRHDTVYWYQQGPGQDPQFLISFYEKMQSDKGSIPDRFSAQQFSDYHSELNMSSLELGDSALYFCASSLEGTSGRYGSYNEQFFGPGTRLTVL.

The chain carries TRBV7-9 and TRBJ2-1; 10 positions match TRBD1. Germline V lookup: CDR1 SEHNR, CDR2 FQNEAQ (reference sequence). This CDR3 comprises 15 residues. The junction had 4 bases not matched to a gene; V was cut back by 5 bases and J by 3 bases. The CDR3 region has the DNA TGTGCCAGCAGCCCGGACAGGGGGTACTACAATGAGCAGTTCTTC. It specifies CASSPDRGYYNEQFF.

CDR3 sequence reads: CASSLVRDSRGYTF. Here the CDR3 DNA reads TGTGCCAGCAGCTTAGTAAGGGACTCTCGGGGCTACACCTTC. V usage is TRBV7-8 and J usage is TRBJ1-2; D possibly corresponds to TRBD1 (5 bases). V lost 1 base to trimming and J lost 8 bases, with 14 bases between them. The CDR3 contains 14 residues. Germline V gene sequence: CDR1 SGHVS, CDR2 FQNEAQ.

The CDR3 region has the DNA TGTGCCAGCAGCTTGAGGACAGGAATCCTACCTAACTATGGCTACACCTTC. Protein sequence: CASSLRTGILPNYGYTF. V and J are TRBV5-6 and TRBJ1-2; 7 bases line up with TRBD1. CDR1 and CDR2 from the germline V gene are SGHDT and YYEEEE. The trim removed 1 base at V and 0 bases at J, leaving 9 bases unmatched. The CDR3 is 17 residues long.

This chain joins TRBV28 and TRBJ2-1; TRBD1 aligns across 7 bases. The CDR3 loop spans 14 amino acids. V was pared by 5 bases and J by 4 bases, with 5 bases of the junction left unmatched. Germline CDR1 is MDHEN and CDR2 is SYDVKM. CDR3 nucleotides: TGTGCCAGCAGTCCGTACAGGGGTTACAATGAGCAGTTCTTC. This gives the protein CASSPYRGYNEQFF.

This chain links TRBV9 with TRBJ2-6, with D unclear. The CDR3 totals 17 residues. Germline V lookup: CDR1 SGDLS, CDR2 YYNGEE. Trimming left V 0 bases short and J 2 bases short, with 12 bases between. For the CDR3, the DNA is TGTGCCAGCAGCGTAGCTGAGGTGGTGGCTGGGGCCAACGTCCTGACTTTC. This codes for CASSVAEVVAGANVLTF.

This clone was found a few times. The chain recombines TRBV9 with TRBJ1-5, with TRBD1 matching over 7 bases. The germline V gene has CDR1 SGDLS and CDR2 YYNGEE. The V and J ends lost 1 base and 5 bases, in that order; junction bases with no gene match: 3. The CDR3 is made up of 14 amino acids. DNA of the CDR3: TGTGCCAGCAGCGTAACAGGGGTGGATCAGCCCCAGCATTTT. It yields the protein CASSVTGVDQPQHF. Complete variable domain (other parts from reference TRBV9 and TRBJ1-5): DSGVTQTPKHLITATGQRVTLRCSPRSGDLSVYWYQQSLDQGLQFLIQYYNGEERAKGNILERFSAQQFPDLHSELNLSSLELGDSALYFCASSVTGVDQPQHFGDGTRLSIL.

This chain joins TRBV7-2 and TRBJ1-5, with D possibly TRBD1 on 5 matching bases. The CDR3 consists of 14 residues. Germline V gene sequence: CDR1 SGHTA, CDR2 FQGNSA. The V end was cut by 5 bases, the J end by 6 bases, with 14 bases between. The CDR3 here is CASSNQGGSQPQHF. CDR3 nucleotides: TGTGCCAGCAGCAACCAGGGAGGGAGTCAGCCCCAGCATTTT.

This clone was seen a single time. The chain couples TRBV5-6 to TRBJ2-7; TRBD1 agrees at 8 bases. The CDR3 is 13 amino acids. Germline CDR1 is SGHDT and CDR2 is YYEEEE. V trimming: 7 bases; J trimming: 5 bases; junction bases outside the gene matches: 8. The CDR3 loop reads CASVKWTGHEQYF. The CDR3, as DNA: TGTGCCAGCGTCAAGTGGACAGGGCACGAGCAGTACTTC.

The chain uses TRBV14 and TRBJ2-1; 12 positions match TRBD1. V was clipped by 2 bases and J by 2 bases; unmatched bases: 1. The germline V gene encodes CDR1 SGHDN and CDR2 FVKESK. The CDR3 is 16 amino acids. CDR3 protein: CASSQRDRGPYNEQFF. In nucleotides, the CDR3 is TGTGCCAGCAGCCAAAGGGACAGGGGGCCCTACAATGAGCAGTTCTTC.